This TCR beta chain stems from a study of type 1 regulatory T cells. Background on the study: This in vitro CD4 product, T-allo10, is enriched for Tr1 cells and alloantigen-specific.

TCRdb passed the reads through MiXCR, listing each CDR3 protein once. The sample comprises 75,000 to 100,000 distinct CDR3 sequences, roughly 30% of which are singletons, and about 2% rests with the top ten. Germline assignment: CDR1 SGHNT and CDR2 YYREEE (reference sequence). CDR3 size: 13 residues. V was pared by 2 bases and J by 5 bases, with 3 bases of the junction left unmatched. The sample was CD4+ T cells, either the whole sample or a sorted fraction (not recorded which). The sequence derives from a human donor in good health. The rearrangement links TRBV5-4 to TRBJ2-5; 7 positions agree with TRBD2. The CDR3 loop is CASSLRGGETQYF. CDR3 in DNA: TGTGCCAGCAGCTTACGGGGAGGGGAGACCCAGTACTTC.